The 24 T cell receptor beta chains below were found in one sample sequenced in a study of T cells in tuberculosis. Thawed, overnight-rested PBMC were stained with GMM-loaded CD1B tetramer, viability dye and anti-CD3, then sorted. C32 glucose monomycolate from Rhodococcus equi was loaded onto the CD1B tetramers. The repertoire was sequenced with immunoSEQ multiplex PCR; TCRdb's copy has only in-frame clones and lacks some. The profile shows 88,000 or so clones, about nine tenths of them singletons. Input material: CD1b-GMM tetramer-negative cells sorted from PBMCs. These TCRs come from an adult woman with latent tuberculosis.

The gene calls are TRBV19 and TRBJ1-5; a possible D gene is TRBD1 (6 bases). The CDR3 is made up of 15 amino acids. Trimming took off 4 bases at V and 3 bases at J, with 13 bases between the two ends. CDR1 and CDR2 from the germline V gene are LNHDA and SQIVND (reference sequence). The CDR3 DNA is TGTGCCAGTAGTAAACAAGGACAGACCAATCAGCCCCAGCATTTT. This encodes CASSKQGQTNQPQHF.

V usage is TRBV19 and J usage is TRBJ2-5; 12 nucleotides match TRBD2. The J call is uncertain, as TRBJ2-7 better fits the DNA end. Germline CDR1 and CDR2: LNHDA and SQIVND (reference sequence). The CDR3 consists of 16 residues. DNA of the CDR3: TGTGCCAGTAGTAGGCTCCTAGCGGGGGGGAAGGACGAGCAGTACTTC. It translates to CASSRLLAGGKDEQYF.

The chain couples TRBV6-4 to TRBJ2-3, with TRBD2 matching over 8 bases. There are 15 residues in the CDR3. V dropped 4 bases and J dropped 0; count of bases not matched to a gene: 3. Looked up from germline, CDR1 is MRHNA and CDR2 is SNTAGT. This CDR3 reads CASSASGGSTDTQYF. CDR3 bases: TGTGCCAGCAGTGCTTCGGGGGGGAGCACAGATACGCAGTATTTT.

J is TRBJ1-2 and V is TRBV6-5; no clear D gene. The CDR3 totals 14 residues. Germline V gene data show CDR1 as MNHEY and CDR2 as SVGAGI. With 0 bases removed from V and 6 bases from J, the gap between germline ends came to 11 bases. The CDR3 DNA reads TGTGCCAGCAGTTACTCGATCGGTCGGGATGGCTACACCTTC. Encoded protein: CASSYSIGRDGYTF.

Here the CDR3 DNA reads TGTGCCAGCAGACAACAGGGGTTTAGCACTGAAGCTTTCTTT. This codes for CASRQQGFSTEAFF. The rearrangement links TRBV2 to TRBJ1-1; 7 nucleotides agree with TRBD1. Looked up from germline, CDR1 is SNHLY and CDR2 is FYNNEI. V was clipped by 6 bases and J by 4 bases; unmatched bases: 8. The CDR3 runs to 14 residues.

This clone was counted between two and nine times. The V and J genes are TRBV28 and TRBJ1-6; 7 bases match TRBD1. J was trimmed by 7 bases and V by 7 bases; bases with no gene match: 7. This CDR3 is built from 14 residues. Germline V gives CDR1 MDHEN, CDR2 SYDVKM. CDR3 DNA: TGTGCCAGCATTAACAGGGGAAGGAATTCACCCCTCCACTTT. Translation: CASINRGRNSPLHF. The full variable domain, its missing parts supplied by reference TRBV28 and TRBJ1-6, is DVKVTQSSRYLVKRTGEKVFLECVQDMDHENMFWYRQDPGLGLRLIYFSYDVKMKEKGDIPEGYSVSREKKERFSLILESASTNQTSMYLCASINRGRNSPLHFGNGTRLTVT.

The chain carries TRBV19 and TRBJ2-7; 8 bases are a match to TRBD1. This CDR3 contains 15 residues. V shed 4 bases and J 3 bases; nucleotides not matched to a gene: 8. Germline CDR1 is LNHDA and CDR2 is SQIVND (reference sequence). The CDR3 spells CASSTRTGQSYEQYF. The DNA of the CDR3 is TGTGCCAGTAGTACACGGACAGGGCAGAGCTACGAGCAGTACTTC.

The V call is TRBV6-6, the J call TRBJ2-5; TRBD2 matches at 8 bases. Unmatched junction bases numbered 10, after V lost 0 bases and J lost 7 bases. The length of the CDR3 is 16 residues. From germline, CDR1 is MNHNY and CDR2 SVGAGI (reference sequence). The DNA for the CDR3 is TGTGCCAGCAGTTACTCCGCCGGGGGGGCCGCGGGGACCCAGTACTTC. This codes for CASSYSAGGAAGTQYF.

The J gene is TRBJ2-1, the V gene TRBV9; 8 bases are a match to TRBD2. This CDR3 has 15 residues. Germline CDR1 and CDR2: SGDLS and YYNGEE. Trimming removed 2 bases from V and 4 bases from J; junction bases left unmatched: 5. The CDR3 DNA reads as TGTGCCAGCAGCGTTAGCGGGGACCAATACAATGAGCAGTTCTTC. It codes for CASSVSGDQYNEQFF.

The V call is TRBV10-3, the J call TRBJ2-3, with D possibly TRBD2 on 6 matching bases. Germline V CDR1 and CDR2: ENHRY, SYGVKD. V dropped 8 bases and J dropped 2 bases, with 11 bases sitting between them. This CDR3 contains 13 residues. CDR3 in amino acids: CAIGAGTTDTQYF. CDR3 DNA: TGTGCCATCGGGGCGGGGACCACAGATACGCAGTATTTT.

The chain combines TRBV5-1 with TRBJ2-2, with 9 bases that match TRBD2. V was pared by 2 bases and J by 5 bases, with 1 base of the junction left unmatched. This CDR3 has 14 amino acids. CDR1 is SGHRS and CDR2 is YFSETQ in the germline V gene. DNA for the CDR3: TGCGCCAGCAGCTTTAGCGGGGGAACCGGGGAGCTGTTTTTT. Its protein is CASSFSGGTGELFF.

The V gene is TRBV6-1, the J gene TRBJ2-1, with 8 bases that match TRBD1. This CDR3 comprises 15 residues. Germline-derived CDR1 and CDR2 are MNHNS and SASEGT. V lost 3 bases and J lost 6; bases outside the gene matches: 7. The CDR3 DNA is TGTGCCAGCAGTGATCTTGGACAGGGCATCAATGAGCAGTTCTTC. As protein: CASSDLGQGINEQFF.

The chain combines TRBV11-1 with TRBJ2-1; perhaps TRBD1 as D (6 bases). Germline V gene lookup returns CDR1 SGHAT and CDR2 FQDESV (reference sequence). V shed 5 bases and J shed 10 bases, with 18 bases lying between them. This CDR3 is 14 amino acids long. CDR3 residues: CASSPKYRVGEQFF. CDR3 coding DNA: TGTGCCAGCAGCCCAAAATACAGGGTAGGGGAGCAGTTCTTC.

The chain is built from TRBV30 and TRBJ1-5, with 7 bases lining up with TRBD1. Germline CDR1 and CDR2: GTSNPN and SVGIG (reference sequence). The trim removed 5 bases at V and 4 bases at J, leaving 2 bases unmatched. This CDR3 has 12 residues. This CDR3 is CAWSTGNQPQHF. DNA of the CDR3: TGTGCCTGGTCGACAGGGAATCAGCCCCAGCATTTT.

This chain connects TRBV20-1 to TRBJ2-7, with a possible D match to TRBD2 (5 bases). Germline values: CDR1 DFQATT, CDR2 SNEGSKA (reference sequence). Trimming shortened V by 4 bases and J by 3 bases, and 7 bases separated the two germline ends. This CDR3 is 11 amino acids long. For the CDR3, the DNA is TGCAGTGCTACACGGGACTACGAGCAGTACTTC. Residues: CSATRDYEQYF.

V is TRBV21-1 and J is TRBJ1-1. TRBV21-1 is a pseudogene locus. There are 13 residues in the CDR3. The CDR3 DNA sequence: TGTGCCACTCCCCATAAGCTGGACACTGAAGCTTTCTTT. Its translation is CATPHKLDTEAFF.

The chain combines TRBV12-5 with TRBJ2-3; TRBD1 matches at 7 bases. CDR3 length: 14 residues. J gave up 0 bases and V 7 bases, and 4 bases lay outside the gene matches. Germline V gives CDR1 LGHNT, CDR2 FRNRAP. The CDR3 coding sequence is TGTGCTAGTGCCGTGGACAGGAGCACAGATACGCAGTATTTT. Translating gives CASAVDRSTDTQYF.

This sequence joins TRBV11-2 and TRBJ2-5, with D perhaps matching TRBD1 (6 bases). In germline, CDR1 is SGHAT, CDR2 FQNNGV. V was pared by 0 bases and J by 4 bases, with 15 bases between. The CDR3 spans 16 residues. CDR3 nucleotide sequence: TGTGCCAGCAGCTTAGAGCTCAGGCAGGGGCGAGAGACCCAGTACTTC. This codes for CASSLELRQGRETQYF.

The gene calls are TRBV28 and TRBJ2-5; 7 bases fit TRBD1. After removal of 1 base from V and 5 bases from J, the junction contained 7 bases not matched to a gene. CDR1 and CDR2 from the germline V gene are MDHEN and SYDVKM. The CDR3 has 15 amino acids. In DNA form, the CDR3 reads TGTGCCAGCAGTTTATTCGCGACAGGGTCTGAGACCCAGTACTTC. Amino acid sequence: CASSLFATGSETQYF.

The chain links TRBV6-5 to TRBJ2-1; 8 bases are a match to TRBD2. This CDR3 spans 15 amino acids. Per the germline V gene, CDR1 is MNHEY and CDR2 is SVGAGI. J lost 3 bases, V lost 7 bases, and 8 bases had no gene match. CDR3 sequence: CASTQVAGNYNEQFF. CDR3 nucleotides: TGTGCCAGCACCCAGGTAGCGGGGAACTACAATGAGCAGTTCTTC.

V gene TRBV19 combines with J gene TRBJ1-5; possibly TRBD1 for D (5 bases). Germline V gene lookup returns CDR1 LNHDA and CDR2 SQIVND (reference sequence). This CDR3 has 13 residues. Trimming removed 3 bases from V and 5 bases from J, with 8 bases in between. For the CDR3, the DNA is TGTGCCAGTAGTATGGGGGGAGATCAGCCCCAGCATTTT. Protein sequence: CASSMGGDQPQHF.

The rearrangement joins TRBV11-3 to TRBJ2-1; 10 nucleotides line up with TRBD2. The CDR3 contains 15 residues. The V gene end was trimmed by 4 bases and the J gene end by 4 bases; junction bases not matched to a gene: 4. From germline, CDR1 is SGHNT and CDR2 YENEEA. Here the CDR3 reads CASSSGLAAYNEQFF. The CDR3 nucleotides are TGTGCCAGCAGCTCAGGACTAGCGGCTTACAATGAGCAGTTCTTC.

The CDR3 protein is CASSESPGANSPLHF. The DNA of the CDR3 is TGTGCCAGCAGTGAATCCCCCGGAGCAAATTCACCCCTCCACTTT. The chain couples TRBV25-1 to TRBJ1-6, with D uncertain. Germline loops: CDR1 MGHDK, CDR2 SYGVNS. V lost 1 base and J 7 bases, leaving 11 bases between the germline ends. There are 15 residues in the CDR3.

This chain joins TRBV19 and TRBJ1-1, with 8 bases aligning to TRBD1. Per the germline V gene, CDR1 is LNHDA and CDR2 is SQIVND (reference sequence). The CDR3 runs to 15 residues. V lost 1 base, J lost 10 bases, and 11 bases stayed unmatched. This CDR3 reads CASSIGLSQGATAFF. Written as DNA, the CDR3 is TGTGCCAGTAGTATAGGCCTTTCTCAGGGGGCGACAGCTTTCTTT.